This T cell receptor beta chain originates from a study of blood T cell repertoires in COVID-19. Background on the study: There were acute and convalescent COVID-19 samples, and they came from the United States, Italy and Spain. T cells, B-cell-depleted T cells, or PBMCs provided the cDNA or gDNA that served as material.

Repertoires were generated with immunoSEQ multiplex PCR, while TCRdb's copy carries only in-frame clones and drops some. The profile covers approximately 240,000 clones, with approximately 86% appearing a single time and roughly 4.6% taken by the ten largest. V was pared by 7 bases and J by 2 bases, with 10 bases between. CDR1 is LNHDA and CDR2 is SQIVND in the germline V gene (reference sequence). The CDR3 has 13 amino acids. This clonotype was obtained from a woman aged 80 or over with active or convalescent COVID-19. V usage is TRBV19 and J usage is TRBJ2-3; tentatively, D is TRBD1 (6 bases). The source material was peripheral blood. CDR3 region: CASTGQNTDTQYF. CDR3 nucleotide sequence: TGTGCCAGTACGGGACAAAACACAGATACGCAGTATTTT.